These 18 T cell receptor beta chains originate from one sample sequenced in a study of cytomegalovirus exposure and HLA in healthy donors. PCR used 60 Vbeta primers and 13 Jbeta primers. Generated by immunoSEQ multiplex PCR, the TCRdb table keeps only in-frame clones and is missing some. Its table lists roughly 120,000 clones. Sequencing was done on a sample of PBMCs. These receptors all come from a man aged 40-49 years in good health and CMV-seronegative.

The chain uses TRBV30 and TRBJ2-1, with D maybe TRBD1 (6 bases). The V and J ends lost 2 bases and 3 bases respectively, with 8 bases between them. This CDR3 is 13 amino acids long. Germline assignment: CDR1 GTSNPN and CDR2 SVGIG (reference sequence). This CDR3 is CAWSPDSYNEQFF. The DNA of the CDR3 is TGTGCCTGGAGTCCGGACAGCTACAATGAGCAGTTCTTC.

This chain uses TRBV5-4 with TRBJ2-5, with D maybe TRBD1 (6 bases). The CDR3 consists of 13 residues. In germline, CDR1 is SGHNT, CDR2 YYREEE (reference sequence). V dropped 6 bases and J dropped 3 bases, with 12 bases sitting between them. In DNA form, the CDR3 reads TGTGCCAGCACCCACAAGGGGGAAGAGACCCAGTACTTC. Its protein product is CASTHKGEETQYF.

CDR3 DNA: TGTGCCAGCAGCTCAGGAGGGGCGGGAGGTGGCGGGGAGCTGTTTTTT. This codes for CASSSGGAGGGGELFF. J is TRBJ2-2 and V is TRBV9; 8 nucleotides line up with TRBD2. The CDR3 length is 16 residues. V dropped 4 bases and J dropped 7; count of bases not matched to a gene: 12. CDR1 SGDLS and CDR2 YYNGEE come from the germline V gene.

The gene calls are TRBV25-1 and TRBJ2-7; TRBD2 might be the D (5 bases). Germline V lookup: CDR1 MGHDK, CDR2 SYGVNS. V was clipped by 2 bases and J by 0 bases, with 20 bases between them. The CDR3 runs to 18 residues. For the CDR3, the DNA is TGTGCCAGCAGTGAACTCTACCCGGGGTCCCCGAGCTCCTACGAGCAGTACTTC. Its translation: CASSELYPGSPSSYEQYF.

The chain couples TRBV28 to TRBJ1-1, with D possibly being TRBD1 (5 bases). Germline CDR1 is MDHEN and CDR2 is SYDVKM. This CDR3 spans 14 amino acids. V was pared by 5 bases and J by 8 bases, with 18 bases between. The CDR3 reads CASSSPIVWTEAFF. In DNA form, the CDR3 reads TGTGCCAGCAGTAGCCCCATAGTTTGGACAGAAGCTTTCTTT.

This chain links TRBV19 with TRBJ1-2; 11 bases are shared with TRBD1. Germline CDR1 reads LNHDA; CDR2 reads SQIVND (reference sequence). V was pared by 5 bases and J by 12 bases, with 11 bases of the junction left unmatched. CDR3 length equals 14 residues. CDR3 protein: CASSPGTGGGVNTF. CDR3 sequence (DNA): TGTGCCAGTAGTCCCGGGACAGGGGGAGGGGTGAACACCTTC.

The chain uses TRBV2 and TRBJ2-2; tentatively, D is TRBD2 (6 bases). Germline V lookup: CDR1 SNHLY, CDR2 FYNNEI. V was shortened by 10 bases and J by 2 bases, with 14 bases between the two germline ends. CDR3 length: 14 amino acids. The CDR3 here is CATRKGLNTGELFF. DNA for the CDR3: TGTGCCACCCGGAAGGGACTCAACACCGGGGAGCTGTTTTTT.

The chain links TRBV10-3 to TRBJ2-7; a possible D gene is TRBD1 (5 bases). CDR3 size: 14 residues. The V gene lost 7 bases and the J gene lost 1 base, with 14 bases spanning the gap. The germline V gene has CDR1 ENHRY and CDR2 SYGVKD. The CDR3 spells CAITKTDSSYEQYF. CDR3 bases: TGTGCCATCACCAAAACCGACAGTTCCTACGAGCAGTACTTC.

The CDR3 spells CASRGSWEGFHEQYF. The DNA of the CDR3 is TGTGCCAGCAGGGGGTCGTGGGAGGGTTTTCACGAGCAGTACTTC. V is TRBV5-6 and J is TRBJ2-7, with TRBD2 matching 7 bases. The CDR3 consists of 15 residues. The V and J ends lost 5 bases and 5 bases, in that order; junction bases with no gene match: 13. In germline, CDR1 is SGHDT, CDR2 YYEEEE. The full variable domain, with the rest looked up from reference TRBV5-6 and TRBJ2-7, is DAGVTQSPTHLIKTRGQQVTLRCSPKSGHDTVSWYQQALGQGPQFIFQYYEEEERQRGNFPDRFSGHQFPNYSSELNVNALLLGDSALYLCASRGSWEGFHEQYFGPGTRLTVT.

This chain connects TRBV5-5 to TRBJ1-1, with D possibly matching TRBD1 (6 bases). The CDR3 runs to 13 residues. The V gene's germline CDR1 is SGHKS and CDR2 YYEKEE (reference sequence). Trimming removed 2 bases at V and 8 bases at J, with 13 bases between. The CDR3 here is CASSFTWDNEAFF. The CDR3 bases are TGTGCCAGCAGCTTTACGTGGGACAACGAAGCTTTCTTT.

The chain joins TRBV7-9 to TRBJ2-5; TRBD1 agrees at 8 bases. V dropped 3 bases and J dropped 3; count of bases not matched to a gene: 3. CDR3 length: 14 residues. Germline V gene data show CDR1 as SEHNR and CDR2 as FQNEAQ (reference sequence). The CDR3 reads CASSFLDREETQYF. The DNA of the CDR3 is TGTGCCAGCAGCTTCCTGGACAGGGAAGAGACCCAGTACTTC.

The rearrangement joins TRBV7-2 to TRBJ2-7; 8 bases agree with TRBD1. The CDR3 runs 13 residues. The J segment lost 5 bases and the V segment lost 8 bases, leaving 8 bases of the junction unmatched. From germline, CDR1 is SGHTA and CDR2 FQGNSA. For the CDR3, the DNA is TGTGCCAGCCAGGGGGCTAGCGAAAACGAGCAGTACTTC. Amino acids: CASQGASENEQYF.

J is TRBJ2-1 and V is TRBV12-5, with 7 bases lining up with TRBD2. The trim removed 3 bases at V and 3 bases at J, leaving 5 bases unmatched. This CDR3 has 15 amino acids. Germline V gene lookup returns CDR1 LGHNT and CDR2 FRNRAP. The CDR3 sequence: CASGFGRESYNEQFF. As DNA, the CDR3 is TGTGCTAGTGGTTTTGGGCGGGAGAGCTACAATGAGCAGTTCTTC.

The rearrangement uses TRBV11-1 and TRBJ1-2; maybe TRBD1 (5 bases). The V end lost 5 bases, the J end lost 0 bases, and 10 bases lay between the germline ends. This CDR3 region has 14 residues. CDR1 and CDR2 from the germline V gene are SGHAT and FQDESV (reference sequence). The CDR3 here is CASSRGQANYGYTF. CDR3 in DNA: TGTGCCAGCAGCCGAGGACAAGCTAACTATGGCTACACCTTC.

The gene calls are TRBV19 and TRBJ2-7; TRBD1 matches at 7 bases. Germline V gene sequence: CDR1 LNHDA, CDR2 SQIVND (reference sequence). The CDR3 is 15 residues long. Trimming at V came to 4 bases and at J to 2 bases, leaving 8 bases not matched to a gene. The CDR3 bases are TGTGCCAGTAGTACCTCAGGGGGTAGTCCCTACGAGCAGTACTTC. It translates to CASSTSGGSPYEQYF. Complete variable domain (other parts from reference TRBV19 and TRBJ2-7): DGGITQSPKYLFRKEGQNVTLSCEQNLNHDAMYWYRQDPGQGLRLIYYSQIVNDFQKGDIAEGYSVSREKKESFPLTVTSAQKNPTAFYLCASSTSGGSPYEQYFGPGTRLTVT.

The CDR3 nucleotides read TGTGCCAGCAGCGCCCGATTCGCGGATAGCACAGATACGCAGTATTTT. It specifies CASSARFADSTDTQYF. The rearrangement joins TRBV9 to TRBJ2-3; no reliable D call. Germline V gene sequence: CDR1 SGDLS, CDR2 YYNGEE. V lost 3 bases, J lost 0 bases, and 14 bases lay in between. The CDR3 runs to 16 residues. Using reference TRBV9 and TRBJ2-3 for the parts outside the CDR3, the full variable domain is DSGVTQTPKHLITATGQRVTLRCSPRSGDLSVYWYQQSLDQGLQFLIQYYNGEERAKGNILERFSAQQFPDLHSELNLSSLELGDSALYFCASSARFADSTDTQYFGPGTRLTVL.

This chain connects TRBV28 to TRBJ1-1; D gene ambiguous. The CDR3 has 13 amino acids. Germline values: CDR1 MDHEN, CDR2 SYDVKM. Trimming removed 2 bases at V and 3 bases at J, with 7 bases between. CDR3 in DNA: TGTGCCAGCAGTTTAGGGCGGGACACTGAAGCTTTCTTT. Amino acid sequence: CASSLGRDTEAFF.

V usage is TRBV23-1 and J usage is TRBJ1-1; TRBD1 matches at 7 bases. TRBV23-1 is labeled an ORF, and its function is uncertain. The V segment lost 0 bases and the J segment 1 base; nucleotides outside the gene matches: 5. This CDR3 contains 16 residues. The CDR3 region has the DNA TGCGCCAGCAGTCAATCGACGGACAGGTCGAACACTGAAGCTTTCTTT. Translating gives CASSQSTDRSNTEAFF.